These 18 T cell receptor beta chains share one sample of origin, sequenced in a study of blood T cells in healthy people across ages. It was with a sample-barcoded 5' primer and a J-beta primer mix that a second PCR of roughly 6 to 12 cycles was run. TCRdb re-called the 5' RACE reads through MiXCR, storing one row per CDR3 protein. Of hundreds of thousands of distinct CDR3 sequences listed, under 25% are singletons. The material sequenced was blood. The origin of the receptors is a man between 65 and 85 years old in good health.

This clonotype appeared a few times. CDR3 amino acids: CSVTPGLAGEDEQFF. DNA of the CDR3: TGCAGCGTTACACCGGGACTAGCGGGAGAGGATGAGCAGTTCTTC. The chain links TRBV29-1 to TRBJ2-5; the match to TRBD2 covers 14 bases. The J call may be wrong; the DNA end is better matched by TRBJ2-1. The CDR3 sequence is 15 residues long. Germline loops: CDR1 SQVTM, CDR2 ANQGSEA.

The chain links TRBV20-1 to TRBJ2-5, with D perhaps TRBD2 (6 bases). The J call may be wrong; the DNA end is better matched by TRBJ2-7. CDR1 DFQATT and CDR2 SNEGSKA come from the germline V gene (reference sequence). The CDR3 consists of 14 residues. CDR3: CSASDASEAYEQYF. CDR3 DNA sequence: TGCAGTGCTAGTGACGCTAGCGAAGCCTACGAGCAGTACTTC.

This sequence joins TRBV5-1 and TRBJ2-7, with 9 bases matching TRBD1. V was clipped by 4 bases and J by 6 bases; unmatched bases: 8. This CDR3 has 14 residues. Germline lookup yields CDR1 SGHRS and CDR2 YFSETQ. CDR3 in amino acids: CASSQDRGSGEQYF. The DNA of the CDR3 is TGCGCCAGCAGCCAGGACAGGGGAAGTGGCGAGCAGTACTTC.

The CDR3 loop is CASSPDGHVETQYF. The CDR3 coding sequence is TGTGCCAGCAGCCCCGACGGACATGTGGAGACCCAGTACTTC. The genes are TRBV12-3 or TRBV12-4 and TRBJ2-5; tentatively, D is TRBD1 (5 bases). Between the trimmed V and J ends, which lost 6 bases and 5 bases, there was a span of 16 bases. This CDR3 has 14 amino acids.

Many counts were recorded for this clonotype. The CDR3, as DNA: TGCGCCAGCAGCTTGGGTAGAGGGACCCAGTACAATGAGCAGTTCTTC. Its protein is CASSLGRGTQYNEQFF. The J gene is TRBJ2-1, the V gene TRBV5-1; D could derive from TRBD1 or TRBD2 (5 bases each). Looked up from germline, CDR1 is SGHRS and CDR2 is YFSETQ. Trimming took 0 bases from V and 4 from J, leaving 14 bases between them. This CDR3 is 16 amino acids long.

The chain recombines TRBV29-1 with TRBJ2-1, with no clear D. Deletions cut 2 bases from V and 7 bases from J, with 15 bases between. CDR3 length: 14 amino acids. The germline CDR1 and CDR2 sequences are SQVTM and ANQGSEA. CDR3 nucleotides: TGCAGCGTTGAATCTCCGACTGGTCGGAATGAGCAGTTCTTC. It encodes CSVESPTGRNEQFF.

This clonotype turned up a few times. This could be a read error, since a much larger clone is one nucleotide away. The chain combines TRBV11-2 with TRBJ2-1, with TRBD2 matching 12 bases. V shed 5 bases and J 5 bases; nucleotides not matched to a gene: 1. The V gene's germline CDR1 is SGHAT and CDR2 FQNNGV. CDR3 length: 14 residues. The chain's CDR3 is CASSGLAGHNEQFF. CDR3 in DNA: TGTGCCAGCAGCGGACTAGCGGGACACAATGAGCAGTTCTTC.

This clonotype was picked up a small number of times. The chain has TRBV7-2 and TRBJ2-7, with 8 positions matching TRBD2. V was pared by 2 bases and J by 3 bases, with 3 bases of the junction left unmatched. Germline V gene lookup returns CDR1 SGHTA and CDR2 FQGNSA. The CDR3 extends over 14 amino acids. For the CDR3, the DNA is TGTGCCAGCAGCTTAACAGCGGGAGTCTACGAGCAGTACTTC. Translating it yields CASSLTAGVYEQYF.

This clonotype was seen many times. Mismatch with germline at one junction end may stem from a read error. This rearrangement joins TRBV10-3 to TRBJ1-1; D is ambiguous. The CDR3 covers 14 residues. Looked up from germline, CDR1 is ENHRY and CDR2 is SYGVKD. The CDR3 DNA reads as TGTGCCATCAGTGAGTCGCAAAAAAACAGTGAAGCTTTCTTT. Translation gives CAISESQKNSEAFF.

The chain employs TRBV7-2 and TRBJ2-4; TRBD2 matches at 8 bases. After removal of 2 bases from V and 5 bases from J, the junction contained 2 bases not matched to a gene. The CDR3 has 14 amino acids. Germline lookup yields CDR1 SGHTA and CDR2 FQGNSA. The CDR3 reads CASSLKAGENIQYF. The DNA for the CDR3 is TGTGCCAGCAGCTTAAAAGCGGGAGAAAACATTCAGTACTTC.

The rearrangement uses TRBV5-1 and TRBJ2-2, with 8 bases identical to TRBD1. V was pared by 4 bases and J by 7 bases, with 9 bases of the junction left unmatched. This CDR3 spans 15 amino acids. Germline CDR1 is SGHRS and CDR2 is YFSETQ. CDR3 amino acids: CASSESAGGGGELFF. The CDR3 bases are TGCGCCAGCAGCGAGAGTGCAGGGGGCGGCGGGGAGCTGTTTTTT.

In its sample, this clonotype was seen a few times. This chain joins TRBV5-1 and TRBJ2-5; TRBD2 aligns across 9 bases. The CDR3 length is 14 residues. J lost 6 bases, V lost 0 bases, and 3 bases had no gene match. CDR1 is SGHRS, CDR2 YFSETQ, per germline. CDR3 protein: CASSLEAGGKTQYF. The CDR3 bases are TGCGCCAGCAGCTTGGAGGCGGGGGGGAAGACCCAGTACTTC.

This clonotype was observed a few times. The CDR3 region has the DNA TGCGCCAGCAGGGGCGGGGACTCCTACAATGAGCAGTTCTTC. Amino acids: CASRGGDSYNEQFF. V usage is TRBV5-1 and J usage is TRBJ2-1; D might be TRBD2 (6 bases). The germline CDR1 and CDR2 sequences are SGHRS and YFSETQ. CDR3 length: 14 residues. The V end lost 5 bases, the J end lost 0 bases, and 9 bases lay between the germline ends.

This clonotype has more than one count but fewer than ten. This chain links TRBV4-1 with TRBJ2-5; 7 nucleotides match TRBD2. The CDR3 contains 16 residues. CDR1 is MGHRA, CDR2 YSYEKL, per germline. J lost 1 base, V lost 3 bases, and 8 bases had no gene match. The CDR3 sequence: CASSQFQAGAQETQYF. As DNA, the CDR3 is TGCGCCAGCAGCCAGTTCCAGGCGGGAGCCCAAGAGACCCAGTACTTC.

This clonotype was detected a few times. The gene calls are TRBV2 and TRBJ2-5; tentatively, D is TRBD1 (5 bases). Near its end, the DNA agrees better with TRBJ2-7, so the J call may be wrong. CDR3 length: 13 residues. The germline gives CDR1 SNHLY, CDR2 FYNNEI. CDR3 sequence: CASSDFREYEQYF. The DNA of the CDR3 is TGTGCCAGCAGTGACTTCAGGGAATACGAGCAGTACTTC.

This clonotype occurred a few times. The chain has TRBV6-6 and TRBJ2-3; 7 nucleotides agree with TRBD2. Germline V CDR1 and CDR2: MNHNY, SVGAGI (reference sequence). Trimming took 6 bases from V and 4 from J; bases not matched to a gene: 13. There are 16 residues in the CDR3. CDR3 coding DNA: TGTGCCAGCAGCTACGCCCCACTAGCGTGGGCAGATACGCAGTATTTT. Amino acid sequence: CASSYAPLAWADTQYF.

This clonotype has ten or more counts. This CDR3 is CSAIGHRNTEAFF. CDR3 bases: TGCAGTGCCATCGGACACCGGAACACTGAAGCTTTCTTT. This rearrangement joins TRBV20-1 to TRBJ1-1, with a weak D call TRBD1 (5 bases). Trimming removed 6 bases at V and 1 base at J, with 12 bases between. The CDR3 totals 13 residues. The germline gives CDR1 DFQATT, CDR2 SNEGSKA (reference sequence).

This clonotype was seen only a few times. The chain carries TRBV20-1 and TRBJ2-1, with 9 bases aligning to TRBD2. V trimming: 3 bases; J trimming: 8 bases; junction bases outside the gene matches: 14. The CDR3 runs to 16 residues. CDR1 is DFQATT, CDR2 SNEGSKA, per germline (reference sequence). In DNA, the CDR3 is TGCAGTGCTAGGCTCGCTAGCGGGGAAATTTCCGATGAGCAGTTCTTC. Residues: CSARLASGEISDEQFF.